This T cell receptor (beta chain) comes out of a study of shared clonotypes between healthy human individuals (dated by TCRdb to between 2020 and 2021). Broadly, across the study: A couple of women and a few men aged 18 to 49 years were included in the cohort. Per donor, leukapheresis produced somewhere between about 0.94 and 8.9 billion PBMCs. Different laboratories and diverse techniques were used to prepare libraries and sequence TCR repertoires, to increase sequencing depth and limit assay-specific biases. Blood TCR repertoires of 5 or 6 healthy adults were deeply sequenced to estimate repertoire size and the extent of clonotype sharing between individuals.

As to this clone: Its recognized antigen is unknown. Base quality data are lacking; no much larger clone is found one base away.

Overall study outcomes, separate from this receptor: Sampling was restricted to blood, and TCR repertoires in tissues likely differ from the TCR repertoires found in blood. Because the study included a small number of donors, the genetic and exposure-history diversity represented was limited. Based on pairwise subsampling, the degree of clonotype sharing among donors was expected to be affected by sequencing depth.

Donors were healthy HIV-negative adults with no recently reported acute infections or vaccinations. All donors were Caucasian adults living in Nashville, Tennessee, USA. In the unsorted samples, 85 million to 100 million PBMCs were counted, and genomic DNA was extracted using the QIAamp DNA Blood Mini kit. After blood collection by leukapheresis, PBMCs were isolated using Ficoll-Histopaque density gradient centrifugation and then cryopreserved in the vapor phase of liquid nitrogen. TCR CDR3 regions were amplified from genomic DNA by multiplex PCR using the deep immunoSEQ assay. For each cell subset, the extracted genomic DNA was distributed evenly across all wells of several immunoSEQ 96-well plates, and each plate served as one replicate. For unsorted PBMC, around 330 ng genomic DNA, equal to tens of thousands of T cell genomes, was loaded into each replicate PCR. Ten immunoSEQ deep assay plates were used to sequence the unsorted PBMC genomic DNA. Purified libraries were measured with a Qubit 3.0 fluorometer, size-checked on a Bioanalyzer 2100, and measured again with the KAPA Library Quantification kit. Each immunoSEQ 96-well plate was sequenced on its own single-read 150-cycle Illumina NextSeq 550 flow cell. Per the source publication's procedure: The immunoSEQ output contained only junctional sequences without quality scores, so filtering could not match that applied to full-length reads. Sequences were annotated with PyIR, a Python wrapper for IgBLAST v1.9, and V/J genes and CDR3 were assigned using IMGT germline references. Reads were removed for weak V/J assignments (E-value above 1e-6), missing CDR3, stop codons, out-of-frame junctions, or ambiguous translated residues. V3J clonotypes were defined as sequences sharing an identical inferred V gene, J gene, and CDR3 amino acid sequence. Percentage overlap between repertoires was computed as shared unique clonotypes divided by the size of the smaller repertoire. RTK rarefaction, the Chao1 estimator, and Recon v2.1 estimates of unobserved clonotypes were used to assess repertoire richness. TCRdb stores this immuneACCESS table with in-frame sequences only. Part of the clones is absent; in the studies checked, under half of the shortfall reflects unresolved V genes, and no reason is known for the rest. V, J and clone size were drawn from that table, and D and trimming were deduced from the DNA. Across this sample there are 450,000 to 650,000 clones, with around 80% seen only once. Jointly, the top ten make up about 11% of the sample.

The sequence came from a woman aged 40 to 49 in good health. Some clones in this sample may be carry-over from other donors' samples. Sequencing was carried out using PBMCs.

The DNA is TGTGCCAGCAGCCATGATATGAACACTGAAGCTTTCTTT. Its protein product is CASSHDMNTEAFF. The chain uses TRBV14 and TRBJ1-1; no D segment can be confidently identified. Taken from cysteine to phenylalanine, the CDR3 has 13 residues. Solely the CDR3 DNA is kept, with 39 bases framed from the first base. Per the germline V gene, SGHDN is the CDR1 and FVKESK is the CDR2. V is pared back by 3 bases and J by 0 bases, with 5 bases lying between the germline termini.